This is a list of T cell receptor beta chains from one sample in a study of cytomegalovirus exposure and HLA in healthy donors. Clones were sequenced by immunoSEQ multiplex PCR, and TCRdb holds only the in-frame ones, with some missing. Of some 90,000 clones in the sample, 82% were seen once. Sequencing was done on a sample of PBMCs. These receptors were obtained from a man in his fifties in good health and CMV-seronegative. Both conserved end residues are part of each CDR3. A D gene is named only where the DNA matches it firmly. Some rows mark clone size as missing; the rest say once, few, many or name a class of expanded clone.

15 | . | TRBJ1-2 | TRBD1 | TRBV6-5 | TGTGCCAGCAGTTACCACCGGGACAGGGGAGGTGGCTACACCTTC | CASSYHRDRGGGYTF
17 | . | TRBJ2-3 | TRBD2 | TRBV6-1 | TGTGCCAGCAGTGACCGTCGCCCTAGCGGGAGGACAGATACGCAGTATTTT | CASSDRRPSGRTDTQYF
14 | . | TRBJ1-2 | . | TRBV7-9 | TGTGCCAGCAGCCTCGTGGGGGGGGCAGGTGGCTACACCTTC | CASSLVGGAGGYTF
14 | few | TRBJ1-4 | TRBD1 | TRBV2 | TGTGCCAGCATCCGAGACAGGGTTGGTGAAAAACTGTTTTTT | CASIRDRVGEKLFF
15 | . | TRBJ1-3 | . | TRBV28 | TGTGCCAGCAGTGGTGCCGGGAGCGGGGGAAACACCATATATTTT | CASSGAGSGGNTIYF
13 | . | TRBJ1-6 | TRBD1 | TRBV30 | TGTGCCTGGAGGGGACAGTTTAATTCACCCCTCCACTTT | CAWRGQFNSPLHF
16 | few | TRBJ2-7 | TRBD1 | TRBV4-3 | TGCGCCAGCAGCCAAGATGGCGCGGGACAGGGCTACGAGCAGTACTTC | CASSQDGAGQGYEQYF
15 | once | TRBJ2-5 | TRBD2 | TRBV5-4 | TGTGCCAGCAGCTTGGGGTGGGAGGGCCTGGAGACCCAGTACTTC | CASSLGWEGLETQYF
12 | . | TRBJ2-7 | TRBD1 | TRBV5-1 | TGCGCCAGCCGGGACAGCCAGTACGAGCAGTACTTC | CASRDSQYEQYF
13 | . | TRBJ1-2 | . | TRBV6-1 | TGTGCCAGCAGCGGGCAGGCACGGGGTGGCTACACCTTC | CASSGQARGGYTF
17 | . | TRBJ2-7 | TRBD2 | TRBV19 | TGTGCCAGTAGTCCCCCGACTAGCGGGAGGGCCCCCTACGAGCAGTACTTC | CASSPPTSGRAPYEQYF
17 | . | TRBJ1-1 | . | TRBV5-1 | TGCGCCAGCAGCTTTGGAATTGCGGCAGGGCAGAACACTGAAGCTTTCTTT | CASSFGIAAGQNTEAFF
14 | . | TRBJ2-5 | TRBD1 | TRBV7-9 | TGTTCCAGCAGCTCCCAGGGGGCAAGGGAGACCCAGTACTTC | CSSSSQGARETQYF